This entry lists 26 T cell receptor beta chains sequenced from one sample in a study of T cells in Graves' hyperthyroidism and ophthalmopathy. There were TCR beta CDR3 regions amplified from RNA transcripts. TCR CDR3 regions were first amplified by RT-PCR with HTBI primers. Each CDR3 protein is one row after TCRdb ran MiXCR on the multiplex PCR reads. The sample holds around 520,000 distinct CDR3 sequences, around 15% seen once. Material for sequencing was blood. The receptors were sampled from a woman aged 18 to 35 with Graves' hyperthyroidism.

This clonotype was counted a few times. The chain has TRBV7-6 and TRBJ2-3; the match to TRBD2 covers 7 bases. With V trimmed by 5 bases and J by 4 bases, 9 bases remained unmatched. Looked up from germline, CDR1 is SGHVS and CDR2 is FNYEAQ. The CDR3 runs to 15 residues. The CDR3 sequence: CASSVNLAAADTQYF. The DNA of the CDR3 is TGTGCCAGCAGCGTAAACCTAGCGGCAGCAGATACGCAGTATTTT.

This clonotype has a count of ten or more. The chain employs TRBV20-1 and TRBJ2-1; D is undetermined. The ends were cut back, 4 bases at V and 5 bases at J, with 12 bases in the middle. The CDR3 covers 13 residues. CDR1 and CDR2 (germline): DFQATT, SNEGSKA (reference sequence). Here the CDR3 DNA reads TGCAGTGCTAACTCAAGAGCCGACAATGAGCAGTTCTTC. Its translation: CSANSRADNEQFF.

This clonotype has just a few counts. CDR3 region: CASSREVREPQHF. The CDR3 nucleotides read TGCGCCAGCAGCCGGGAAGTTCGAGAGCCCCAGCATTTT. J is TRBJ1-5 and V is TRBV4-1, with unresolved D. V gave up 4 bases and J gave up 8 bases, with 12 bases separating them. In germline, CDR1 is MGHRA, CDR2 YSYEKL. This CDR3 contains 13 residues.

This clonotype was counted at least ten times. V gene TRBV10-2 combines with J gene TRBJ2-7, with D hard to call. The germline V gene has CDR1 WSHSY and CDR2 SAAADI. V was cut by 6 bases and J by 2 bases, with 11 bases left in between. This CDR3 contains 13 residues. The CDR3 protein is CASRGGVTYEQYV. The CDR3 coding sequence is TGCGCCAGCAGAGGTGGGGTTACCTACGAGCAGTACGTC.

This clonotype was seen only a few times. A much larger clone lies a single base off, so this may be a read error. The CDR3 bases are TGTGCCTGGACCCGGGACGGCCAGACCCATGGCTACACCTTC. Protein sequence: CAWTRDGQTHGYTF. The rearrangement uses TRBV30 and TRBJ1-2, with a tentative D call TRBD1 (5 bases). Looked up from germline, CDR1 is GTSNPN and CDR2 is SVGIG (reference sequence). This CDR3 is built from 14 residues. V dropped 4 bases and J dropped 6 bases, with 18 bases sitting between them.

The chain joins TRBV7-3 to TRBJ2-2; TRBD1 or TRBD2 may be the D gene (5 bases each). The CDR3 has 18 residues. The V gene's germline CDR1 is SGHTA and CDR2 FQGTGA. Trimming removed 1 base at V and 3 bases at J, with 18 bases between. The CDR3 coding sequence is TGTGCCAGCAGCTTAAGGGGTTTCGGCCGGGACCACACCGGGGAGCTGTTTTTT. Amino acid sequence: CASSLRGFGRDHTGELFF. The full variable domain, its missing parts supplied by reference TRBV7-3 and TRBJ2-2, is GAGVSQTPSNKVTEKGKYVELRCDPISGHTALYWYRQSLGQGPEFLIYFQGTGAADDSGLPNDRFFAVRPEGSVSTLKIQRTERGDSAVYLCASSLRGFGRDHTGELFFGEGSRLTVL.

The gene calls are TRBV19 and TRBJ2-5; 12 bases match TRBD2. The junction had 8 bases not matched to a gene; V was cut back by 1 base and J by 2 bases. Germline values: CDR1 LNHDA, CDR2 SQIVND (reference sequence). The CDR3 length is 18 residues. The chain's CDR3 is CASSIGIRGLAGQETQYF. For the CDR3, the DNA is TGTGCCAGTAGTATAGGGATCCGGGGACTAGCGGGTCAAGAGACCCAGTACTTC. The full variable domain, in which reference TRBV19 and TRBJ2-5 provide the parts outside the CDR3, is DGGITQSPKYLFRKEGQNVTLSCEQNLNHDAMYWYRQDPGQGLRLIYYSQIVNDFQKGDIAEGYSVSREKKESFPLTVTSAQKNPTAFYLCASSIGIRGLAGQETQYFGPGTRLLVL.

The J gene is TRBJ1-3, the V gene TRBV19; D is unresolved. Trimming pared 5 bases from V and 8 bases from J, leaving 10 bases between. The CDR3 length is 12 residues. Per germline, CDR1 LNHDA and CDR2 SQIVND (reference sequence). This chain's CDR3 is CASSPGLYTIYF. CDR3 DNA sequence: TGTGCCAGTAGTCCGGGCCTTTACACCATATATTTT.

This rearrangement joins TRBV27 to TRBJ2-5; 11 nucleotides align to TRBD2. In germline, CDR1 is MNHEY, CDR2 SMNVEV (reference sequence). This CDR3 has 16 amino acids. J lost 6 bases, V lost 5 bases, and 11 bases had no gene match. CDR3 bases: TGTGCCAGCAGTATAAGACTAGCGGGATCCGGAAAGACCCAGTACTTC. Translated, it gives CASSIRLAGSGKTQYF.

This clonotype was seen more than once but under ten times. The junction shows a germline mismatch at one end, possibly a read error. The chain has TRBV4-1 and TRBJ1-2, with a tentative D call TRBD1 (6 bases). This CDR3 has 17 residues. The germline CDR1 and CDR2 sequences are MGHRA and YSYEKL. CDR3 in amino acids: CASSLRLGPEGGYGYTF. The CDR3 nucleotides read TGTGCCAGCAGCCTTCGACTCGGGCCAGAAGGGGGGTATGGCTACACCTTC.

At least ten counts were recorded for this clonotype. This rearrangement joins TRBV11-3 to TRBJ2-5; 8 positions agree with TRBD2. Germline-derived CDR1 and CDR2 are SGHNT and YENEEA. The CDR3 extends over 14 amino acids. The junction had 7 bases not matched to a gene; V was cut back by 5 bases and J by 5 bases. CDR3 DNA: TGTGCCAGCAGCGTGGGACTAGGCCCGGAGACCCAGTACTTC. As protein: CASSVGLGPETQYF.

This clonotype has at least ten counts. This chain joins TRBV2 and TRBJ2-1; 7 bases match TRBD1. The CDR3 covers 19 residues. Germline loops: CDR1 SNHLY, CDR2 FYNNEI. After removal of 5 bases from V and 0 bases from J, the junction contained 16 bases not matched to a gene. The chain's CDR3 is CASSTLRIRGQNSYNEQFF. The CDR3, as DNA: TGTGCCAGCAGTACTTTAAGGATTAGGGGACAGAACTCCTACAATGAGCAGTTCTTC.

There are many counts of this clonotype. This chain links TRBV12-3 or TRBV12-4 with TRBJ2-5, with D uncertain. The CDR3 sequence is 13 residues long. V was trimmed by 6 bases and J by 5 bases, leaving 13 bases between them. Here the CDR3 reads CASSPLVWETQYF. The CDR3 bases are TGTGCCAGCAGCCCTCTCGTATGGGAGACCCAGTACTTC.

The sample holds many counts of this clonotype. V and J are TRBV11-3 and TRBJ2-3; 16 bases match TRBD2. This CDR3 has 16 residues. Germline V CDR1 and CDR2: SGHNT, YENEEA. The V and J ends lost 4 bases and 6 bases, in that order; junction bases with no gene match: 4. The CDR3 DNA sequence: TGTGCCAGCAGCTCGGGACTAGCGGGAGGGCAGGATACGCAGTATTTT. It translates to CASSSGLAGGQDTQYF. The entire variable domain, with the rest obtained from reference TRBV11-3 and TRBJ2-3, is as follows: EAGVVQSPRYKIIEKKQPVAFWCNPISGHNTLYWYLQNLGQGPELLIRYENEEAVDDSQLPKDRFSAERLKGVDSTLKIQPAELGDSAVYLCASSSGLAGGQDTQYFGPGTRLTVL.

On this clonotype: A much larger clone lies one base from this, so it may be a read error. This chain links TRBV7-9 with TRBJ2-1; D uncertain. This CDR3 has 15 amino acids. CDR1 SEHNR and CDR2 FQNEAQ come from the germline V gene (reference sequence). The CDR3: CASSASIDSYNERFF. In DNA, the CDR3 is TGTGCCAGCAGCGCGAGTATCGACTCCTACAATGAGCGGTTCTTC. The variable domain in full, completed from reference TRBV7-9 and TRBJ2-1, reads DTGVSQNPRHKITKRGQNVTFRCDPISEHNRLYWYRQTLGQGPEFLTYFQNEAQLEKSRLLSDRFSAERPKGSFSTLEIQRTEQGDSAMYLCASSASIDSYNERFFGPGTRLTVL.

This clonotype has a count of ten or more. The chain employs TRBV15 and TRBJ2-6, with a possible D match to TRBD2 (6 bases). The CDR3 totals 15 residues. The ends were cut back, 5 bases at V and 1 base at J, with 9 bases in the middle. The germline V gene has CDR1 LNHNV and CDR2 YYDKDF (reference sequence). CDR3 loop: CATSPRGSGANVLTF. The CDR3 nucleotides read TGTGCCACCAGCCCCCGGGGGTCTGGGGCCAACGTCCTGACTTTC.

V usage is TRBV7-3 and J usage is TRBJ2-1, with D perhaps matching TRBD1 (6 bases). The CDR3 length is 17 residues. Trimming left V 1 base short and J 2 bases short, with 15 bases between. Germline CDR1 and CDR2: SGHTA and FQGTGA. The CDR3 loop is CASSLRGGGGPYNEQFF. Here the CDR3 DNA reads TGTGCCAGCAGCTTAAGAGGAGGTGGGGGCCCCTACAATGAGCAGTTCTTC.

There are many counts of this clonotype. The J gene is TRBJ1-2, the V gene TRBV6-5; D is uncertain. Trimming removed 2 bases at V and 4 bases at J, with 11 bases between. Germline V CDR1 and CDR2: MNHEY, SVGAGI. The CDR3 runs to 14 residues. The CDR3 protein is CASSYGQVGYGYTF. The CDR3 DNA reads TGTGCCAGCAGTTACGGGCAGGTGGGCTATGGCTACACCTTC.

This clonotype has a count of ten or more. The rearrangement links TRBV7-2 to TRBJ2-7; D uncertain. V was cut by 0 bases and J by 2 bases, with 17 bases left in between. The V gene's germline CDR1 is SGHTA and CDR2 FQGNSA. There are 17 residues in the CDR3. Here the CDR3 DNA reads TGTGCCAGCAGCTTAGCAGACCGTCGCGGCAGCGCCTACGAGCAGTACTTC. Protein product: CASSLADRRGSAYEQYF.

The chain carries TRBV15 and TRBJ2-3, with D uncertain. The CDR3 length is 17 residues. The V gene lost 2 bases and the J gene lost 0 bases, with 15 bases spanning the gap. The germline gives CDR1 LNHNV, CDR2 YYDKDF (reference sequence). The CDR3 DNA reads as TGTGCCACCAGCAGAAACTTCTTGGGGTCGAGCACAGATACGCAGTATTTT. Protein product: CATSRNFLGSSTDTQYF. Using reference TRBV15 and TRBJ2-3 for the parts outside the CDR3, the full variable domain is DAMVIQNPRYQVTQFGKPVTLSCSQTLNHNVMYWYQQKSSQAPKLLFHYYDKDFNNEADTPDNFQSRRPNTSFCFLDIRSPGLGDTAMYLCATSRNFLGSSTDTQYFGPGTRLTVL.

The chain joins TRBV20-1 to TRBJ2-5; TRBD2 aligns across 10 bases. Germline V gene data show CDR1 as DFQATT and CDR2 as SNEGSKA (reference sequence). V gave up 3 bases and J gave up 1 base; unmatched junction bases: 8. The CDR3 consists of 16 residues. The CDR3 sequence: CSASPPSGRRQETQYF. The CDR3 region has the DNA TGCAGTGCTAGCCCCCCTAGCGGGAGACGCCAAGAGACCCAGTACTTC.

This clonotype was observed at least ten times. The chain links TRBV28 to TRBJ1-1, with a weak D call TRBD1 (5 bases). Trimming cost V 6 bases and J 9 bases, with 14 bases left between them. Germline V gives CDR1 MDHEN, CDR2 SYDVKM. CDR3 length: 12 amino acids. The CDR3 nucleotides are TGTGCCAGCAGACCGACAGAGCTCAAAGCTTTCTTT. As protein: CASRPTELKAFF.

This clonotype was counted at least ten times. The genes are TRBV7-6 and TRBJ1-5; maybe TRBD1 (5 bases). The V gene lost 4 bases and the J gene lost 3 bases, with 13 bases spanning the gap. Per germline, CDR1 SGHVS and CDR2 FNYEAQ. This CDR3 spans 15 amino acids. The DNA of the CDR3 is TGTGCCAGCAGCTCGGGACGACTTACCAATCAGCCCCAGCATTTT. Encoded protein: CASSSGRLTNQPQHF.

This clonotype has just a few counts. The chain combines TRBV30 with TRBJ2-1; 7 positions match TRBD2. The trim removed 3 bases at V and 6 bases at J, leaving 14 bases unmatched. CDR3 length: 16 residues. Germline lookup yields CDR1 GTSNPN and CDR2 SVGIG (reference sequence). The CDR3 DNA reads as TGTGCCTGGAGGGAACGACGACTAACGGGGGGCAATGAGCAGTTCTTC. Protein: CAWRERRLTGGNEQFF.

The table lists this clonotype with many counts. The rearrangement uses TRBV7-3 and TRBJ2-1; 8 nucleotides line up with TRBD1. CDR1 is SGHTA, CDR2 FQGTGA, per germline. This CDR3 spans 15 amino acids. With V trimmed by 5 bases and J by 2 bases, 5 bases remained unmatched. CDR3 sequence reads: CASSRTGYPYNEQFF. CDR3 coding DNA: TGTGCCAGCAGCCGGACAGGGTACCCCTACAATGAGCAGTTCTTC.

This clonotype was seen repeatedly, ten times or more. The V gene is TRBV12-3 or TRBV12-4, the J gene TRBJ1-1, with 7 nucleotides matching TRBD1. The J segment lost 4 bases and the V segment lost 8 bases, leaving 10 bases of the junction unmatched. The CDR3 sequence is 14 residues long. This CDR3 reads CASSLQGGGTEAFF. The CDR3 DNA reads TGTGCCAGCTCCCTTCAGGGGGGAGGCACTGAAGCTTTCTTT.